Reported below is one TCR beta chain. The antigen is undetermined. Assay: immunoSEQ multiplex PCR; the TCRdb copy retains only in-frame clones and omits some. Counted here are roughly 66,000 clones, 80% to 90% occurring once; the ten biggest clones make up about 5.6%. Trimming cost V 2 bases and J 0 bases, with 2 bases left between them. The CDR3 is 12 residues long. CDR1 is ENHRY, CDR2 SYGVKD, per germline. This entry is derived from a study of T cell responses to AZD1222 COVID-19 vaccine. Looking at the study overall: Samples with a second dose at about 4 or about 12 weeks were pooled together.

Overall study results and limits: Only a handful of people who got AZD1222 tested seropositive at baseline. White British donors predominated, females outnumbered males, and clonal diversity was possibly underestimated. In the spike-specific TCR repertoire, nearly half reportedly target unmutated variant regions.

The chain is built from TRBV10-3 and TRBJ2-7; no reliable D call. The sequenced sample was peripheral blood, obtained on day 0 of AZD1222 vaccination. The sequence was obtained from an adult in good health. DNA for the CDR3: TGTGCCATCAGTGAGGCCTCCTACGAGCAGTACTTC. Amino acid sequence: CAISEASYEQYF.